This TCR beta chain was sequenced for a study of blood T cell repertoires in COVID-19. The overall study: Sources were T cells, B-cell-depleted T cells, or PBMCs; the material itself was cDNA or gDNA.

TCRdb's copy holds only in-frame clones and misses some; the assay was immunoSEQ multiplex PCR. Of roughly 200,000 clones in the sample, approximately 85% were seen once. Germline trimming cut 5 bases from V and 0 bases from J; bases unmatched to any gene: 5. Per the germline V gene, CDR1 is SEHNR and CDR2 is FQNEAQ (reference sequence). This CDR3 contains 16 residues. This clone was detected only a few times. This rearrangement joins TRBV7-9 to TRBJ2-3, with 10 bases matching TRBD1. The clonotype comes from a man in his fifties or sixties with acute or convalescent COVID-19. Sequencing was done on a sample of peripheral blood. CDR3 in amino acids: CASSTRTGGSTDTQYF. DNA of the CDR3: TGTGCCAGCAGCACCCGGACAGGGGGGAGCACAGATACGCAGTATTTT.